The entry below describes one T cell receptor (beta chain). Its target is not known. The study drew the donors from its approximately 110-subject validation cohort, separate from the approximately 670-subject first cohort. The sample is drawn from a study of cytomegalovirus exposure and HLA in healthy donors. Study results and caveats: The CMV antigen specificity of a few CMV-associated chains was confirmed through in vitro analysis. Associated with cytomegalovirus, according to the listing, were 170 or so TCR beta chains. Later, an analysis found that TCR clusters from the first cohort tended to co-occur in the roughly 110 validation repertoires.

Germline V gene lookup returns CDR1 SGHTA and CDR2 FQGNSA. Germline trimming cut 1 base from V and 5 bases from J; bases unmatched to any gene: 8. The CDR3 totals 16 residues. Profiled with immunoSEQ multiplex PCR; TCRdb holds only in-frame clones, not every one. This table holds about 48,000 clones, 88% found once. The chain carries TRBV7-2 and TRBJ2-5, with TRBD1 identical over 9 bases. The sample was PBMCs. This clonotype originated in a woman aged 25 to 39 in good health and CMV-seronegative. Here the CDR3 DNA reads TGTGCCAGCAGCTTAGGCCTACAGGGGGCCGGGGAGACCCAGTACTTC. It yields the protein CASSLGLQGAGETQYF.